The rows below give T cell receptor beta chains drawn from one sample of a study of blood T cells in healthy people across ages. TCRdb analysed the 5' RACE reads with MiXCR anew, one entry per CDR3 protein. The sample yields around 1,500,000 distinct CDR3 sequences, approximately 30% seen once. Sequenced input: blood. The source is a woman in her 30s in good health. The CDR3 runs from the conserved cysteine through the conserved F or W. The D gene is left open where the match is weak. A clone size is listed for some rows: how often the clone was seen (once, few, many), or a class if it is expanded.

TRBJ1-6 NA NA TRBV12-3/TRBV12-4 TGTGCCAGCAGTGGACAGAATAATTCACCCCTCCACTTT CASSGQNNSPLHF
TRBJ2-5 NA NA TRBV29-1 TGCAGCGTTGAATTTGGCTACCAAGAGATCCAGTACTTC CSVEFGYQEIQYF
TRBJ2-3 NA NA TRBV7-2 TGTGCCAGCAGCCCTGCTCTGAGCACAGATACGCAGTATTTT CASSPALSTDTQYF
TRBJ2-5 NA NA TRBV5-1 TGCGCCAGCGGGCGAACTAGGAAAGAGACCCAGTACTTC CASGRTRKETQYF
TRBJ2-2 TRBD1 NA TRBV6-5 TGTGCCAGTGCGGGACAGGGGGTTGCCGGGGAGCTGTTTTTT CASAGQGVAGELFF
TRBJ2-2 TRBD2 NA TRBV5-4 TGTGCCAGCAGCGGAATGGGACTAGCGGGGTCAAACGGGGAGCTGTTTTTT CASSGMGLAGSNGELFF
TRBJ2-5 NA NA TRBV28 TGTGCCAGCAGTCCATCATTGGGGGTGGAGACCCAGTACTTC CASSPSLGVETQYF
TRBJ2-1 NA NA TRBV20-1 TGCAGTGCTAGGGAGGGTGGCGGAGTCTACAATGAGCAGTTCTTC CSAREGGGVYNEQFF
TRBJ1-5 TRBD1 once TRBV18 TGTGCCAGCTCATCAGGACAGGGCCGTAATCAGCCCCAGCATTTT CASSSGQGRNQPQHF
TRBJ2-5 TRBD1 many TRBV28 TGTGCCAGCAGTTTCGGCGAGTATGGCAGGGGGCGAGGAGAGACCCAGTACTTC CASSFGEYGRGRGETQYF
TRBJ1-2 NA many TRBV6-6 TGTGCCACCGCAGACTATGGCTACACCTTC CATADYGYTF
TRBJ2-1 TRBD1 few TRBV7-2 TGTGCCAGCAGCTTTACTGGACTGGACAGGGGCAATGAGCAGTTCTTC CASSFTGLDRGNEQFF
TRBJ1-1 NA NA TRBV5-5 TGTGCCAGCAGCCCAGAGTTTGGGTATATGAGTGAAGCTTTCTTT CASSPEFGYMSEAFF
TRBJ2-1 TRBD2 NA TRBV7-9 TGTGCCAGCAGCACCACTAGCGGGAGGGCGGGTGAGCAGTTCTTC CASSTTSGRAGEQFF
TRBJ2-1 NA NA TRBV7-2 TGTGCCAGCAGCTTAGACTATAACAATGAGCAGTTCTTC CASSLDYNNEQFF
TRBJ2-7 NA many TRBV2 TGTGCCAGCAGTGAGGATCCGCTGAGCTCCTACGAGCAGTACTTC CASSEDPLSSYEQYF
TRBJ1-6 NA NA TRBV5-1 TGCGCCAGCAGCTTGATCCGGGGGGATGCTAAATCACCCCTCCACTTT CASSLIRGDAKSPLHF
TRBJ1-1 NA NA TRBV2 TGTGCCAGCAGTGAAGCCCTCAGGGGGAACACTGAAGCTTTCTTT CASSEALRGNTEAFF
TRBJ2-7 NA many TRBV12-3/TRBV12-4 TGTGCCAGCAGTGCGTATAACGAGCAGTACTTC CASSAYNEQYF
TRBJ2-3 NA NA TRBV6-6 TGTGCCAGCAGTTACTCGAAGAGTCTCCAACCCACAGATACGCAGTATTTT CASSYSKSLQPTDTQYF
TRBJ2-1 NA few TRBV6-5 TGTGCCAGGACCGGGACTCCGGATGAGCAGTTCTTC CARTGTPDEQFF
TRBJ2-1 TRBD2 few TRBV3-1 TGTGCCAGCAGCTCCAGCGGGATCCTCGACAATGAGCAGTTCTTC CASSSSGILDNEQFF
TRBJ2-7 TRBD1 NA TRBV10-3 TGTGCCATCAGTGGATCGGGACAGGGGGGGGACGAGCAGTACTTC CAISGSGQGGDEQYF
TRBJ2-4 NA NA TRBV7-7 TGTGCCAGCAGCTTAGGGGAGGCGGACATTCAGTACTTC CASSLGEADIQYF
TRBJ1-1 NA NA TRBV9 TGTGCCAGCAGCCCCCGAACAGGGAAGGACACTGAAGCTTTCTTT CASSPRTGKDTEAFF
TRBJ1-2 NA NA TRBV3-1 TGTGCCAGCAGCCAAGATTACCAGACCAGTTTGAACTATGGCTACACCTTC CASSQDYQTSLNYGYTF
TRBJ2-3 NA few TRBV7-6 TGTGCCAACAGCCCGGAGGCGCGTGCAACATACACAGATACGCAGTATTTT CANSPEARATYTDTQYF
TRBJ1-6 NA few TRBV27 TGTGCCAGCAGTGATTTTGACAGTAATTCACCCCTCCACTTT CASSDFDSNSPLHF
TRBJ2-3 TRBD2 few TRBV7-9 TGTGCCAGCAGCTTAGGGTCTAGCGGGAGCAGGACAGATACGCAGTATTTT CASSLGSSGSRTDTQYF
TRBJ2-1 TRBD2 NA TRBV7-8 TGTGCCAGCAGCTTAGGGTACCGGGGGGGGATAAATGAGCAGTTCTTC CASSLGYRGGINEQFF
TRBJ1-2 NA few TRBV18 TGTGCCAGCTCACCCGGAACGGCCGGCCTTGGAGCTAACTATGGCTACACCTTC CASSPGTAGLGANYGYTF
TRBJ1-3 NA few TRBV5-1 TGCGCCAGCAGCTTGGGTGATGGAAACACCATATATTTT CASSLGDGNTIYF
TRBJ1-6 NA NA TRBV9 TGTGCCAGCAGCGTACGAGGAGCGGTGAATTCACCCCTCCACTTT CASSVRGAVNSPLHF
TRBJ2-5 TRBD2 NA TRBV30 TGTGCCTCTGATCCAGCGGGGGAGACCCAGTACTTC CASDPAGETQYF
TRBJ1-2 TRBD1 NA TRBV12-3/TRBV12-4 TGTGCCAGCATAGGGACAGGGAATGGCTACACCTTC CASIGTGNGYTF
TRBJ2-1 TRBD2 NA TRBV5-5 TGTGCCAGCAGCTTGGAGCTAGCGGGAGTGGGCTACAATGAGCAGTTCTTC CASSLELAGVGYNEQFF
TRBJ2-7 TRBD2 NA TRBV11-2 TGTGCCAGCAGCCCCTCGGCGGGAGGCTCCTACGAGCAGTACTTC CASSPSAGGSYEQYF
TRBJ2-5 NA many TRBV29-1 TGCAGCGTTGAGGGCCGGGTCAGTGAGACCCAGTACTTC CSVEGRVSETQYF
TRBJ1-5 TRBD1 NA TRBV6-6 TGTGCCAGCAGGGAGGGGGACAGGCCTGGTGGGCAGCCCCAGCATTTT CASREGDRPGGQPQHF
TRBJ1-2 NA NA TRBV10-3 TGTGCCATCAGTGAGCGATGGGACCATGGCTACACCTTC CAISERWDHGYTF
TRBJ2-7 TRBD2 many TRBV6-2/TRBV6-3 TGTGCCATCAGAAAGAGAGCTTATGCACTAGCGGGGACCTCCTACGAGCAGTACTTC CAIRKRAYALAGTSYEQYF
TRBJ2-3 NA NA TRBV6-6 TGTGCCAGCAGTCTCTCCGCCCCCGATCCGGGCACAGATACGCAGTATTTT CASSLSAPDPGTDTQYF
TRBJ1-6 NA NA TRBV6-1 TGTGCCAGCACTAAGACAGAAAGGTCACCCCTCCACTTT CASTKTERSPLHF
TRBJ1-1 NA few TRBV5-1 TGCGCCAGCAGCGAGACAGCACACCCGACCACTGAAGCTTTCTTT CASSETAHPTTEAFF
TRBJ1-3 NA NA TRBV29-1 TGCAGCGTTGAAACAGGGACCACCATATATTTT CSVETGTTIYF
TRBJ1-2 NA NA TRBV12-3/TRBV12-4 TGTGCCAGCAGTTTATTTTTGGGGAATGGCTACACCTTC CASSLFLGNGYTF
TRBJ1-6 TRBD1 few TRBV29-1 TGCAGCGTCCGACAGGGGGCGAATTCACCCCTCCACTTT CSVRQGANSPLHF
TRBJ2-3 NA NA TRBV12-3/TRBV12-4 TGTGCCAGCAACCGCGGGAACCCCACGAGCGCAGATACGCAGTATTTT CASNRGNPTSADTQYF
TRBJ2-1 TRBD1 NA TRBV4-3 TGCGCCAGCAGCCAAGAGAACAGGGGGTGGACTAATTGCGAGCAGTTCTTC CASSQENRGWTNCEQFF
TRBJ2-7 NA NA TRBV29-1 TGCAGCGTCGGACATGGGGCGGCCTCCTACGAGCAGTACTTC CSVGHGAASYEQYF
TRBJ1-5 NA few TRBV6-5 TGTGCCAGCAGGAAGGGCAGGGGAGGTCAGCCCCAGCATTTT CASRKGRGGQPQHF